This passage covers 3 T cell receptor beta chains from one sample sequenced in a study of blood T cell repertoires in COVID-19. Sequencing was performed with immunoSEQ multiplex PCR; in TCRdb, only in-frame clones are kept and a portion is missing. The profile shows more than 250,000 clones, around 80% of them singletons. Sequences were obtained from PBMCs or T cells enriched from blood (not recorded which). These receptor sequences come from a man aged 35-49 years who had been exposed to COVID-19.

In this sample, this clone turned up many times. The chain recombines TRBV6-5 with TRBJ2-7; 8 bases are a match to TRBD1. This CDR3 comprises 13 residues. Looked up from germline, CDR1 is MNHEY and CDR2 is SVGAGI. After removal of 10 bases from V and 5 bases from J, the junction contained 10 bases not matched to a gene. CDR3 bases: TGTGCCACCGTGACTGACAGGGGAGACGAGCAGTACTTC. Amino acids: CATVTDRGDEQYF.

This clone came up once. This chain uses TRBV10-2 with TRBJ1-1; D not certain. Trimming removed 6 bases from V and 7 bases from J, with 6 bases in between. This CDR3 is 10 amino acids long. Per the germline V gene, CDR1 is WSHSY and CDR2 is SAAADI. The CDR3 loop reads CASRGYEAFF. The CDR3 nucleotides read TGCGCCAGCAGGGGCTATGAAGCTTTCTTT.

The chain links TRBV5-1 to TRBJ2-5; the match to TRBD2 covers 8 bases. The germline CDR1 and CDR2 sequences are SGHRS and YFSETQ. V lost 2 bases and J lost 0; bases outside the gene matches: 0. This CDR3 is 14 amino acids long. The chain's CDR3 is CASSLLADQETQYF. For the CDR3, the DNA is TGCGCCAGCAGCTTACTAGCGGACCAAGAGACCCAGTACTTC.